Below are 5 T cell receptor beta chains sequenced from a single sample in a study of cytomegalovirus exposure and HLA in healthy donors (dated by TCRdb to 2016 to 2017). Libraries were constructed by the immunoSEQ multiplex PCR assay. For the multiplex PCR, a mixture combining 60 forward primers for TCR Vbeta segments and 13 reverse primers for TCR Jbeta segments was used. What TCRdb holds here is the immuneACCESS table cut down to in-frame rearrangements. Part of the clones is not present; checked against another copy, under half of the missing clones reflect an unresolved V gene, and the others are unexplained. This sample has under 70,000 clones in its table, and almost 85% of those were observed once. The ten top clones hold 2.9% of the sample. Sequenced input: PBMCs. The receptors shown here come from a man aged 50-59 years in good health and CMV-seronegative.

The chain recombines TRBV7-2 with TRBJ1-1; 8 nucleotides line up with TRBD1. The junction had 9 bases not matched to a gene; V was cut back by 5 bases and J by 4 bases. CDR1 is SGHTA, CDR2 FQGNSA, per germline. The CDR3 loop spans 15 amino acids. The DNA of the CDR3 is TGTGCCAGCAGCCTCACTTTCCAGGGGGCCACTGAAGCTTTCTTT. Translated: CASSLTFQGATEAFF.

The V and J genes are TRBV7-3 and TRBJ2-3; no reliable D call. This CDR3 region has 12 residues. With 5 bases removed from V and 0 bases from J, the gap between germline ends came to 3 bases. Germline V gene data show CDR1 as SGHTA and CDR2 as FQGTGA. CDR3 nucleotide sequence: TGTGCCAGCAGCCGTAGCACAGATACGCAGTATTTT. Encoded protein: CASSRSTDTQYF. Complete variable domain (other parts from reference TRBV7-3 and TRBJ2-3): GAGVSQTPSNKVTEKGKYVELRCDPISGHTALYWYRQSLGQGPEFLIYFQGTGAADDSGLPNDRFFAVRPEGSVSTLKIQRTERGDSAVYLCASSRSTDTQYFGPGTRLTVL.

The J gene is TRBJ1-5, the V gene TRBV7-2, with D possibly matching TRBD1 (5 bases). The V gene's germline CDR1 is SGHTA and CDR2 FQGNSA. The CDR3 is made up of 15 amino acids. Trimming shortened V by 5 bases and J by 2 bases, and 13 bases separated the two germline ends. CDR3 DNA sequence: TGTGCCAGCAGCCCGATCCAGGGTGGCAATCAGCCCCAGCATTTT. Amino acids: CASSPIQGGNQPQHF.

The chain joins TRBV6-5 to TRBJ2-1; D gene unclear. The germline V gene has CDR1 MNHEY and CDR2 SVGAGI. This CDR3 region has 14 residues. V lost 5 bases, J lost 5 bases, and 13 bases lay in between. CDR3 loop: CASSKSPLNNEQFF. CDR3 nucleotide sequence: TGTGCCAGCAGTAAGAGCCCGTTAAACAATGAGCAGTTCTTC.

There are a few counts of this clone. V and J are TRBV7-9 and TRBJ2-5, with 9 bases lining up with TRBD1. The CDR3 totals 14 residues. V dropped 5 bases and J dropped 3; count of bases not matched to a gene: 4. Germline-derived CDR1 and CDR2 are SEHNR and FQNEAQ (reference sequence). The CDR3 DNA is TGTGCCAGCAGCAACGACAGGGGGGAAGAGACCCAGTACTTC. Protein sequence: CASSNDRGEETQYF.